This TCR beta chain comes out of a study of blood T cell repertoires in COVID-19. Looking at the study overall: From the United States, Italy and Spain came samples of acute and convalescent COVID-19.

Enrollment of patients from Seattle took place during active infection, with longitudinal follow-up. Here immunoSEQ multiplex PCR was the method, and the copy in TCRdb shows in-frame clones only, minus some. This sample has 200,000 to 250,000 clones, with more than 85% found just once. The CDR3 sequence is 16 residues long. V lost 0 bases to trimming and J lost 3 bases; unmatched junction nucleotides: 8. Germline CDR1 and CDR2: PRHDT and FYEKMQ (reference sequence). The receptor was derived from a man aged 55-75 years with COVID-19, enrolled during active disease. Sequenced: peripheral blood. V usage is TRBV13 and J usage is TRBJ2-7; TRBD1 aligns across 7 bases. The chain's CDR3 is CASSLGTAQGDYEQYF. Written as DNA, the CDR3 is TGTGCCAGCAGCTTAGGGACCGCTCAGGGGGACTACGAGCAGTACTTC.